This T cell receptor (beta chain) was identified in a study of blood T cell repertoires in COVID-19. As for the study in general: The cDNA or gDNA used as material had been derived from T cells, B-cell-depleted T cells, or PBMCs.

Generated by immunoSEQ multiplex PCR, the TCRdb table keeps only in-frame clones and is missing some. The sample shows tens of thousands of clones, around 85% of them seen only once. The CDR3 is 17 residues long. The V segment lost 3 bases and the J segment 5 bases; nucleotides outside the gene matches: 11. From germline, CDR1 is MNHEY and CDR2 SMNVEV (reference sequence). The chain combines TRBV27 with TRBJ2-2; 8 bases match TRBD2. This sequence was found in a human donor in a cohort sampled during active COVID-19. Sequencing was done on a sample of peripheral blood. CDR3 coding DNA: TGTGCCAGCAGTTTCTCCACTTGGACTAGCCCTACCGGGGAGCTGTTTTTT. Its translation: CASSFSTWTSPTGELFF.